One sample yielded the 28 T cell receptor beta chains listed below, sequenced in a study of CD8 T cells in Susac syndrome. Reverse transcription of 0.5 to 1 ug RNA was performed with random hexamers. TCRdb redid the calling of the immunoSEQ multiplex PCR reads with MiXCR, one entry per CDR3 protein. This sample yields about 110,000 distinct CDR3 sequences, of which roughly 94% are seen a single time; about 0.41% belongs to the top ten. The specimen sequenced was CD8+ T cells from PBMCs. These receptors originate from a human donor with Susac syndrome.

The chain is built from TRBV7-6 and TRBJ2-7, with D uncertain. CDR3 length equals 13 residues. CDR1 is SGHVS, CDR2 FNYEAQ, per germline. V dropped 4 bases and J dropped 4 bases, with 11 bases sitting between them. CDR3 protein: CASSSGHGYEQYF. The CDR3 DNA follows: TGTGCCAGCAGCTCGGGCCACGGGTACGAGCAGTACTTC.

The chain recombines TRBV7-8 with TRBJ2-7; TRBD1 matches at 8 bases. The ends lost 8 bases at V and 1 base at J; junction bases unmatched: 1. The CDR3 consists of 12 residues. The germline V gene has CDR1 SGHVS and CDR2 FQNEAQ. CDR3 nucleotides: TGTGCCAGCCGGGACAGGTCCTACGAGCAGTACTTC. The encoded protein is CASRDRSYEQYF.

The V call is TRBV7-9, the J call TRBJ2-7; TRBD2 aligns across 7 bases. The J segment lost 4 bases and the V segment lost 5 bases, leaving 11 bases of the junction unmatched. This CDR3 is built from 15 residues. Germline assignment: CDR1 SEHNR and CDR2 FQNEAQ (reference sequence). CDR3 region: CASSHSQRGSYEQYF. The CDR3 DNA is TGTGCCAGCAGCCACTCCCAGCGGGGCTCTTACGAGCAGTACTTC.

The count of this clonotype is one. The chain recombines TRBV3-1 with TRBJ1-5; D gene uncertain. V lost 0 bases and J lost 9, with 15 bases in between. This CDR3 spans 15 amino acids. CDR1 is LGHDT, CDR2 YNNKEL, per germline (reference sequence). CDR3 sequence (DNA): TGTGCCAGCAGCCAAGATCTGTCGGACTCCGGGCCCCAGCATTTT. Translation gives CASSQDLSDSGPQHF.

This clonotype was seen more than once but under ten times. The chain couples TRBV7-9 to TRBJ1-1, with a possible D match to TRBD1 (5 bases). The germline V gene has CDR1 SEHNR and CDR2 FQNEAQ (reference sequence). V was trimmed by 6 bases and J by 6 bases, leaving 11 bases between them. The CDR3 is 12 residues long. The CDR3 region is CASSLTGAEAFF. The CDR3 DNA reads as TGTGCCAGCAGTTTAACAGGCGCTGAAGCTTTCTTT. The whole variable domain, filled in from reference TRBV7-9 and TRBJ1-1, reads DTGVSQNPRHKITKRGQNVTFRCDPISEHNRLYWYRQTLGQGPEFLTYFQNEAQLEKSRLLSDRFSAERPKGSFSTLEIQRTEQGDSAMYLCASSLTGAEAFFGQGTRLTVV.

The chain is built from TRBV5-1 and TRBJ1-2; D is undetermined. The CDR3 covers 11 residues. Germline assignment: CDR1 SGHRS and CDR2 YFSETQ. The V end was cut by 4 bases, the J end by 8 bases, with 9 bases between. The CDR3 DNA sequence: TGCGCCAGCAGCGATAGTGAAGGCTACACCTTC. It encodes CASSDSEGYTF.

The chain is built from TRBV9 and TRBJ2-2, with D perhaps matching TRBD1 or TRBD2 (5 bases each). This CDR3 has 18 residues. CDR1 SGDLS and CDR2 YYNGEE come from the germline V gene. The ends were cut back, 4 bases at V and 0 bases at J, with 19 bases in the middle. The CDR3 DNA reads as TGTGCCAGCAGCTTAAGAACCGGGACCGGGACGAACACCGGGGAGCTGTTTTTT. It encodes CASSLRTGTGTNTGELFF.

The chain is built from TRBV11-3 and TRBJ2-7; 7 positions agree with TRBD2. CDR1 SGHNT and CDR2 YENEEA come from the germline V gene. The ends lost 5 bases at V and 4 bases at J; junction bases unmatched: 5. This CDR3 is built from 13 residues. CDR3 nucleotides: TGTGCCAGCAGCATGGGGGAGGGGTACGAGCAGTACTTC. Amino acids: CASSMGEGYEQYF.

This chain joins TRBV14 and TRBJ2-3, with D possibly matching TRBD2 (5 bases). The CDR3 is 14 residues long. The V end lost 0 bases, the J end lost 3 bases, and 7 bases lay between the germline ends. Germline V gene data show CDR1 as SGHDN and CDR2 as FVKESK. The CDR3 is CASSQDPGTDTQYF. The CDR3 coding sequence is TGTGCCAGCAGCCAAGATCCGGGAACAGATACGCAGTATTTT.

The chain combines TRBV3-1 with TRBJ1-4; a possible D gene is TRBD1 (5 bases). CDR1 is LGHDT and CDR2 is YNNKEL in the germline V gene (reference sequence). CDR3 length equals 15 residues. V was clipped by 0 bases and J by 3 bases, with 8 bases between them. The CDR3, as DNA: TGTGCCAGCAGCCAAGAGACAGCCCCTAATGAAAAACTGTTTTTT. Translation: CASSQETAPNEKLFF.

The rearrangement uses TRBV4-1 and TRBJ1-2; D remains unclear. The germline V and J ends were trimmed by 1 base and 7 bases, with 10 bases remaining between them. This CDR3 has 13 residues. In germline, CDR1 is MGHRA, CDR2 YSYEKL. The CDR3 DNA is TGCGCCAGCAGCCAAGGGGATGGAGGTGGCTACACCTTC. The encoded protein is CASSQGDGGGYTF.

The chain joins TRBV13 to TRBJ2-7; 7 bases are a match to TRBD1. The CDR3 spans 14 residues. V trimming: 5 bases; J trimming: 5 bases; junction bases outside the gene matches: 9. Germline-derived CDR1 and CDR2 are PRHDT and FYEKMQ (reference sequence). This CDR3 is CASSPVTGKDEQYF. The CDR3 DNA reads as TGTGCCAGCAGCCCCGTGACAGGGAAGGACGAGCAGTACTTC.

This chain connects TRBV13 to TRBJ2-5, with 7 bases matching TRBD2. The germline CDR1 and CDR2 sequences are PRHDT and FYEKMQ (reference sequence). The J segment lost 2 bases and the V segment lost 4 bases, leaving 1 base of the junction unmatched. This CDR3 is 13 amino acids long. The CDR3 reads CASSWEGQETQYF. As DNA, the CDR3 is TGTGCCAGCAGCTGGGAGGGGCAAGAGACCCAGTACTTC.

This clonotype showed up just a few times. DNA of the CDR3: TGCAGTGCTAGATCTCTCGGGGGGGCCTTAGAGACCCAGTACTTC. Translating gives CSARSLGGALETQYF. The chain links TRBV20-1 to TRBJ2-5, with TRBD2 matching over 8 bases. V shed 2 bases and J 4 bases; nucleotides not matched to a gene: 9. The CDR3 extends over 15 amino acids. In germline, CDR1 is DFQATT, CDR2 SNEGSKA (reference sequence).

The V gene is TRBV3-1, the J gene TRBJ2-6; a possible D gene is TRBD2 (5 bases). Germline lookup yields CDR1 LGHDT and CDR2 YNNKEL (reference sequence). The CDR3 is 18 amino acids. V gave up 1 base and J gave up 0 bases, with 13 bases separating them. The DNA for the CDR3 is TGTGCCAGCAGCCAAGTTGCCCGGACTTTCTCTGGGGCCAACGTCCTGACTTTC. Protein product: CASSQVARTFSGANVLTF.

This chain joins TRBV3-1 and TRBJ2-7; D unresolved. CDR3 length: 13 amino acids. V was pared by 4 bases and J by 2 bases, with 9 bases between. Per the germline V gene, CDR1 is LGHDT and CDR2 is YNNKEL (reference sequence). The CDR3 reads CASSPINTYEQYF. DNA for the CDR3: TGTGCCAGCAGCCCAATCAACACCTACGAGCAGTACTTC.

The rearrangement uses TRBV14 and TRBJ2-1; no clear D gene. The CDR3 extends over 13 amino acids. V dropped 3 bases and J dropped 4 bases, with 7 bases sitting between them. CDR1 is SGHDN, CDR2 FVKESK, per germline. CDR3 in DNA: TGTGCCAGCAGCCACGGAAGTTACAATGAGCAGTTCTTC. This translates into CASSHGSYNEQFF.

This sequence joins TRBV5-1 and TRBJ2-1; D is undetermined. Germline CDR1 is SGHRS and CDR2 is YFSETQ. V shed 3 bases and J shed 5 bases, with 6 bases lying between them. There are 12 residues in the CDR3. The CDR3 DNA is TGCGCCAGCAGCTCCATGAACAATGAGCAGTTCTTC. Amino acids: CASSSMNNEQFF.

The CDR3 is CSVEVGGGDTQYF. As DNA, the CDR3 is TGCAGCGTTGAAGTGGGCGGGGGAGATACGCAGTATTTT. The chain links TRBV29-1 to TRBJ2-3; 7 nucleotides align to TRBD2. Germline V gives CDR1 SQVTM, CDR2 ANQGSEA. This CDR3 contains 13 residues. The ends lost 1 base at V and 5 bases at J; junction bases unmatched: 3.

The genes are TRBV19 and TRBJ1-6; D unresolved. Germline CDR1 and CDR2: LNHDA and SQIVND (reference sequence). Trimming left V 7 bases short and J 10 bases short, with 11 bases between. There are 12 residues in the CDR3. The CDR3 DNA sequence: TGTGCCAGTACCTCGGGGAGCTCACCCCTCCACTTT. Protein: CASTSGSSPLHF. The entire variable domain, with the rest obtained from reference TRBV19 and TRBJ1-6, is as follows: DGGITQSPKYLFRKEGQNVTLSCEQNLNHDAMYWYRQDPGQGLRLIYYSQIVNDFQKGDIAEGYSVSREKKESFPLTVTSAQKNPTAFYLCASTSGSSPLHFGNGTRLTVT.

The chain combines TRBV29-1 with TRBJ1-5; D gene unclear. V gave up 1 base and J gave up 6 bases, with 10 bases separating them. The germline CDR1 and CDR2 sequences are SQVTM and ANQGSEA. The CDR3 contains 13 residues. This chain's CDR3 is CSVEAGFGQPQHF. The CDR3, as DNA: TGCAGCGTTGAAGCAGGTTTCGGTCAGCCCCAGCATTTT.

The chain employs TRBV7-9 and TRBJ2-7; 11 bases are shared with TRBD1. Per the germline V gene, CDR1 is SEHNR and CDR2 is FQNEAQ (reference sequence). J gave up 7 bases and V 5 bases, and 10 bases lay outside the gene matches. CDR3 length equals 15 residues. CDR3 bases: TGTGCCAGCAGCCCCCCCGGACAGGGGGCTGCGGAGCAGTACTTC. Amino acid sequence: CASSPPGQGAAEQYF.

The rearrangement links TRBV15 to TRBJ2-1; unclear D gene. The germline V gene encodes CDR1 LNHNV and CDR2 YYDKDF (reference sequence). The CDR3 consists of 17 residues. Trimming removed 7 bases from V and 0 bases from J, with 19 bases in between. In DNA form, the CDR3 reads TGTGCCACCACCGCCCCCCAAGGTGATCTCTCCTACAATGAGCAGTTCTTC. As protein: CATTAPQGDLSYNEQFF.

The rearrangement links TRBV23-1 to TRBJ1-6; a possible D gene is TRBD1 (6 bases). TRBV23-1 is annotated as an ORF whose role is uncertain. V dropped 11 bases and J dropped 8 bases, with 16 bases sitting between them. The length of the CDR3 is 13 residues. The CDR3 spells CAGKGVKDSPLHF. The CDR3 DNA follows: TGCGCCGGCAAGGGGGTTAAGGATTCACCCCTCCACTTT.

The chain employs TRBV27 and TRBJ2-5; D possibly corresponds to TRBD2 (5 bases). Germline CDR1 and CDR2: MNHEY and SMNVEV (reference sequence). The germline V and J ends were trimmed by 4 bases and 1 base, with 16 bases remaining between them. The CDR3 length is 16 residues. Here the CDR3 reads CASSWTAGAPQETQYF. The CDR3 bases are TGTGCCAGCAGTTGGACGGCGGGCGCTCCCCAAGAGACCCAGTACTTC.

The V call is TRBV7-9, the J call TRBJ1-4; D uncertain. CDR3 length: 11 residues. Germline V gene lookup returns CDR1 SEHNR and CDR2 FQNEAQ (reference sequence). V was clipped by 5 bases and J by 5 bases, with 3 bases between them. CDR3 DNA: TGTGCCAGCAGCGGGAATGAAAAACTGTTTTTT. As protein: CASSGNEKLFF.

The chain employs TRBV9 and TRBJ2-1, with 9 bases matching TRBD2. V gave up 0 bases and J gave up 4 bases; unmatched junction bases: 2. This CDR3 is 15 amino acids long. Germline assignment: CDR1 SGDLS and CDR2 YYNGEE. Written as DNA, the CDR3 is TGTGCCAGCAGCGTAGGGGGACTAGCTTACAATGAGCAGTTCTTC. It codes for CASSVGGLAYNEQFF.

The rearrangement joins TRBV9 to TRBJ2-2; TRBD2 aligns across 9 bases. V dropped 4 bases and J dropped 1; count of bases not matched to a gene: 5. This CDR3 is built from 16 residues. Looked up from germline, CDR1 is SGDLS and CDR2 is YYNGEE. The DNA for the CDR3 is TGTGCCAGCAGCCCGCCTAGCGGGGAGAACACCGGGGAGCTGTTTTTT. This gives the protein CASSPPSGENTGELFF.